A selection of T cell receptor beta chains follows, all from one sample in a study of shared clonotypes between healthy human individuals. The assay was immunoSEQ multiplex PCR, and TCRdb's table has in-frame clones only and misses some. The sample has approximately 110,000 clones, about 72% seen once. Input material: memory CD8+ T cells sorted from blood. The receptor source for this set is a woman in her twenties or thirties in good health. Each CDR3 is given with its conserved first and last residue. A D gene is named only where the DNA matches it firmly. Size is stated for part of the rows, as once, few or many counts, or as a class when the clone is expanded.

v_call,d_call,j_call,clone_size,cdr3_aa,cdr3_nt
TRBV4-1,TRBD2,TRBJ2-7,.,CASSQLADNEQYF,TGCGCCAGCAGCCAACTAGCGGATAACGAGCAGTACTTC
TRBV5-1,.,TRBJ2-7,.,CASSLAPEGTYEQYF,TGCGCCAGCAGCTTGGCCCCGGAGGGCACGTACGAGCAGTACTTC
TRBV7-6,TRBD2,TRBJ2-1,.,CASSFWTSGTDEQFF,TGTGCCAGCAGCTTCTGGACTAGCGGGACCGATGAGCAGTTCTTC
TRBV4-1,TRBD1,TRBJ2-2,.,CASSHLQGAGELFF,TGCGCCAGCAGCCACCTCCAGGGGGCCGGGGAGCTGTTTTTT
TRBV13,.,TRBJ1-2,.,CASSVPGRKGGYTF,TGTGCCAGCAGCGTTCCGGGACGGAAGGGGGGCTACACCTTC
TRBV7-8,.,TRBJ2-5,many,CASSRHQGPSETQYF,TGTGCCAGCAGCAGACACCAGGGTCCGTCGGAGACCCAGTACTTC
TRBV13,.,TRBJ2-7,.,CASSLGQRYYEQYF,TGTGCCAGCAGCTTGGGGCAGCGATACTACGAGCAGTACTTC
TRBV10-3,TRBD1,TRBJ1-1,.,CAITRDRGFTEAFF,TGTGCCATCACCAGGGACAGGGGATTTACTGAAGCTTTCTTT
TRBV5-6,.,TRBJ1-1,.,CASSKADWGGDTEAFF,TGTGCCAGCAGCAAAGCGGATTGGGGAGGCGACACTGAAGCTTTCTTT
TRBV4-1,TRBD1,TRBJ2-6,few,CASSQRSNWDSGTISGANVLTF,TGCGCCAGCAGCCAACGATCCAATTGGGACAGCGGAACTATCTCTGGGGCCAACGTCCTGACTTTC
TRBV4-1,.,TRBJ2-3,.,CASSYTVAADTQYF,TGCGCCAGCAGCTACACCGTGGCGGCAGATACGCAGTATTTT
TRBV6-1,TRBD2,TRBJ2-1,few,CASSILAGEFNEQFF,TGTGCCAGCAGTATACTAGCGGGAGAGTTCAATGAGCAGTTCTTC
TRBV7-6,.,TRBJ2-5,.,CASSLMQGQETQYF,TGTGCCAGCAGCTTAATGCAGGGACAAGAGACCCAGTACTTC
TRBV4-2,TRBD2,TRBJ2-3,.,CASSHGEGLGGGADTQYF,TGTGCCAGCAGCCACGGGGAAGGCCTGGGTGGGGGGGCAGATACGCAGTATTTT
TRBV5-1,.,TRBJ2-7,.,CASSLESPTEQYF,TGCGCCAGCAGCTTGGAATCCCCTACCGAGCAGTACTTC
TRBV27,TRBD1,TRBJ1-5,.,CASSLKSGSGQRQPQHF,TGTGCCAGCAGTTTAAAATCGGGGTCGGGACAGCGGCAGCCCCAGCATTTT
TRBV28,.,TRBJ1-5,.,CASSKNREAQPQHF,TGTGCCAGCAGCAAAAACAGGGAGGCTCAGCCCCAGCATTTT
TRBV28,TRBD2,TRBJ2-5,.,CASSRTGLASETQYF,TGTGCCAGCAGTAGGACGGGACTAGCGTCAGAGACCCAGTACTTC
TRBV6-5,.,TRBJ2-2,.,CASSLDANTGELFF,TGTGCCAGCAGCTTGGACGCGAACACCGGGGAGCTGTTTTTT
TRBV7-6,TRBD2,TRBJ2-7,.,CASSLLALGEQYF,TGTGCCAGCAGCCTACTAGCGCTCGGCGAGCAGTACTTC
TRBV30,.,TRBJ2-1,many,CAWSNPRMRLSSYNEQFF,TGTGCCTGGAGTAACCCCCGTATGCGGCTCAGCTCCTACAATGAGCAGTTCTTC
TRBV13,.,TRBJ2-7,once,CASSSRLVLRNYEQYF,TGTGCCAGCAGCTCCCGACTAGTTCTCCGCAACTACGAGCAGTACTTC
TRBV6-6,.,TRBJ1-1,few,CASSYSFGNTEAFF,TGTGCCAGCAGTTACTCGTTCGGGAACACTGAAGCTTTCTTT
TRBV6-5,.,TRBJ2-2,.,CASSYQGEGTGELFF,TGTGCCAGCAGTTACCAGGGAGAGGGCACCGGGGAGCTGTTTTTT
TRBV2,.,TRBJ2-1,once,CASSEAGDVRSNEQFF,TGTGCCAGCAGTGAAGCCGGGGACGTTCGGTCCAATGAGCAGTTCTTC
TRBV5-1,TRBD2,TRBJ2-3,.,CASSFRLAGGPLDTQYF,TGCGCCAGCAGCTTCCGTTTAGCGGGAGGGCCATTAGATACGCAGTATTTT
TRBV12-2,.,TRBJ2-2,.,CASRLKRASTGELFF,TGTGCAAGTCGATTAAAGCGGGCCAGCACCGGGGAGCTGTTTTTT
TRBV7-2,TRBD1,TRBJ2-7,.,CASSSLSDRAHEYTYEQYF,TGTGCCAGCAGCTCCCTTTCGGACAGGGCCCACGAATACACCTACGAGCAGTACTTC
TRBV30,.,TRBJ1-5,.,CAWSTQENQPQHF,TGTGCCTGGAGCACACAGGAAAATCAGCCCCAGCATTTT
TRBV7-9,.,TRBJ2-2,.,CASSPAGGGELFF,TGTGCCAGCAGCCCGGCAGGAGGCGGGGAGCTGTTTTTT
TRBV13,.,TRBJ1-1,.,CASSPRGMNTEAFF,TGTGCCAGCAGCCCCAGGGGAATGAACACTGAAGCTTTCTTT
TRBV7-8,.,TRBJ2-6,few,CASSQNSHGESGANVLTF,TGTGCCAGCAGCCAAAACAGTCACGGGGAATCTGGGGCCAACGTCCTGACTTTC